This paragraph reports one T cell receptor (beta chain). As yet, its antigen is unknown. The sample comes from a study of shared clonotypes between healthy human individuals. Study as a whole: CD4 naive and memory got three plates each, CD8 naive two, CD8 memory one. Study findings and constraints: What naive subsets generally showed was a larger estimated richness than memory subsets showed. Shared across several donors were around 5% of the naive CD4 clonotypes.

V lost 4 bases and J 6 bases, leaving 23 bases between the germline ends. Germline-derived CDR1 and CDR2 are SGHVS and FQNEAQ. This CDR3 is built from 17 residues. The data were produced by immunoSEQ multiplex PCR, yet TCRdb's version contains in-frame clones alone and is incomplete. The sample records about 2,500,000 clones, over 85% being singletons. Input material: naive CD4+ T cells sorted from blood. Subset denoted: CD45RA+ positively selected. The TCR comes from a man aged 18 to 30 in good health. The V gene is TRBV7-8, the J gene TRBJ2-3, with D perhaps TRBD2 (5 bases). The CDR3 nucleotides read TGTGCCAGCAGCTCCAGAGGAGCGGTGAGCGTCGGGGATACGCAGTATTTT. Translation gives CASSSRGAVSVGDTQYF.